This paragraph reports one T cell receptor (beta chain). For each CDR3 protein, TCRdb gives one entry from its re-call of the 5' RACE reads, without DNA. This table lists over 100,000 distinct CDR3 sequences. The data were taken from a study of T cells expressing NK-cell markers. Study overall: HCMV serostatus: seven of eight sequenced donors positive, one negative.

This CDR3 has 15 amino acids. From germline, CDR1 is SGHRS and CDR2 YFSETQ. The chain combines TRBV5-1 with TRBJ2-5. The specimen was blood T cells: a sorted CD56 or NKG2C T cell subset, CD4+ or CD8+ T cells, or bulk PBMC T cells (not recorded which). This clonotype originated in a woman aged 18 to 75 in good health. CDR3 sequence reads: CASSLESQTQETQYF. The full variable domain, completed using reference TRBV5-1 and TRBJ2-5, is KAGVTQTPRYLIKTRGQQVTLSCSPISGHRSVSWYQQTPGQGLQFLFEYFSETQRNKGNFPGRFSGRQFSNSRSEMNVSTLELGDSALYLCASSLESQTQETQYFGPGTRLLVL.